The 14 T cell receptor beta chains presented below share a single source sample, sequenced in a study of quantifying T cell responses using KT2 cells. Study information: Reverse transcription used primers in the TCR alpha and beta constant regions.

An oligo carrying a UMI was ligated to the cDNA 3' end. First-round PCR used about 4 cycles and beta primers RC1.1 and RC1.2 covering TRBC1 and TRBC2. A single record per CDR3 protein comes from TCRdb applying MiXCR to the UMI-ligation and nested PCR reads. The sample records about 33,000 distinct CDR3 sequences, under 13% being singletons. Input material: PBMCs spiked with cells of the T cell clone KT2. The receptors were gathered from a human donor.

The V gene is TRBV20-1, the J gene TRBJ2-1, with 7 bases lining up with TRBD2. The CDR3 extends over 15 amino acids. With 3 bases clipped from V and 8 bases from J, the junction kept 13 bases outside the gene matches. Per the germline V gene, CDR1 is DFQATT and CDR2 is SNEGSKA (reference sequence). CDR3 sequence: CSASRGAGSSDEQFF. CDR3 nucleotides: TGCAGTGCTAGTAGGGGAGCGGGATCTTCGGATGAGCAGTTCTTC.

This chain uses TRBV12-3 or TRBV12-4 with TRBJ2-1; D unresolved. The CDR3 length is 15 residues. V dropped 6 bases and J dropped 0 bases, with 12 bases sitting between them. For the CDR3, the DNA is TGTGCCAGCAGCCTAAGGGTAGGCTCCTACAATGAGCAGTTCTTC. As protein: CASSLRVGSYNEQFF.

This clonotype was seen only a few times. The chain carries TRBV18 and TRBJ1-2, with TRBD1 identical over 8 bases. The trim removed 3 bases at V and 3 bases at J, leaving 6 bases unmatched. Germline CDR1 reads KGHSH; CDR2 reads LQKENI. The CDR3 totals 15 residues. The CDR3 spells CASSPPDRVYYGYTF. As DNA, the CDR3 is TGTGCCAGCTCACCCCCGGACAGGGTCTACTATGGCTACACCTTC.

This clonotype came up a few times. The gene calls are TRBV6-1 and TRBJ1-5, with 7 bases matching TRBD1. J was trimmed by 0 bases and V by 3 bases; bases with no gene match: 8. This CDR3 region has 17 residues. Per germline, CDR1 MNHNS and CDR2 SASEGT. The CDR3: CASSDPGQRYSNQPQHF. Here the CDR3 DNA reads TGTGCCAGCAGTGATCCGGGACAGAGGTATAGCAATCAGCCCCAGCATTTT.

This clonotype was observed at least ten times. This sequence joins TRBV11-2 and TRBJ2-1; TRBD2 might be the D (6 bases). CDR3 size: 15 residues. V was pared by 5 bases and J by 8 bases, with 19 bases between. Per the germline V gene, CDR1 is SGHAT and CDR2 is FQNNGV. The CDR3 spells CASSPHPGWGDEQFF. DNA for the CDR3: TGTGCCAGCAGCCCCCACCCGGGATGGGGGGATGAGCAGTTCTTC.

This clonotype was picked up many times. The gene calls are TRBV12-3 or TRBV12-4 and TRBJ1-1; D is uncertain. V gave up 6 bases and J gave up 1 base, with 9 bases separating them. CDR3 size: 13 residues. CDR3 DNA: TGTGCCAGCAGGGGAGTCCAGAACACTGAAGCTTTCTTT. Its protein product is CASRGVQNTEAFF.

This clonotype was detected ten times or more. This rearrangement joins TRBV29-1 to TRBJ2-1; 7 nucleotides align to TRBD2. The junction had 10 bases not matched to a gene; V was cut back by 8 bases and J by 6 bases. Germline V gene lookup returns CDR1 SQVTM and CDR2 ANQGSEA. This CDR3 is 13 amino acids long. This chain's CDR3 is CSTSGLVRNEQFF. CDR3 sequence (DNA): TGCAGCACCTCCGGACTAGTTCGCAATGAGCAGTTCTTC.

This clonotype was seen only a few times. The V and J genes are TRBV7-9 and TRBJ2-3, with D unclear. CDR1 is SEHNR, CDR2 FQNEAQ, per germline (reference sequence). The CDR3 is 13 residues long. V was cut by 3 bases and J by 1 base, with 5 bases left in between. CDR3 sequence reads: CASSFTGTDTQYF. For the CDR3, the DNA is TGTGCCAGCAGCTTTACAGGCACAGATACGCAGTATTTT. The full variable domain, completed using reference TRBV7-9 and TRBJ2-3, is DTGVSQNPRHKITKRGQNVTFRCDPISEHNRLYWYRQTLGQGPEFLTYFQNEAQLEKSRLLSDRFSAERPKGSFSTLEIQRTEQGDSAMYLCASSFTGTDTQYFGPGTRLTVL.

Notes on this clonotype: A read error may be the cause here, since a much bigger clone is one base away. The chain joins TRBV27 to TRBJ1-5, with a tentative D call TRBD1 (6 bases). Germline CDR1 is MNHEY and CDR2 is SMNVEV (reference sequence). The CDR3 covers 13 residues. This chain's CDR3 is CASRWTANQPQNF. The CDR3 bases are TGTGCCAGCAGGTGGACAGCCAATCAGCCCCAGAATTTT.

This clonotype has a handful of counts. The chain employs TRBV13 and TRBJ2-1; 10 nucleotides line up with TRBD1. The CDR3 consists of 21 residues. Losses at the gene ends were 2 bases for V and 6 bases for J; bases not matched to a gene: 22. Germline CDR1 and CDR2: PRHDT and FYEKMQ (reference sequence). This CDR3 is CASSLSGWARQGALAANEQFF. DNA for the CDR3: TGTGCCAGCAGCTTAAGTGGTTGGGCGAGACAGGGGGCCCTAGCGGCCAATGAGCAGTTCTTC. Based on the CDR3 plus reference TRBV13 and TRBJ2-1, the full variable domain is AAGVIQSPRHLIKEKRETATLKCYPIPRHDTVYWYQQGPGQDPQFLISFYEKMQSDKGSIPDRFSAQQFSDYHSELNMSSLELGDSALYFCASSLSGWARQGALAANEQFFGPGTRLTVL.

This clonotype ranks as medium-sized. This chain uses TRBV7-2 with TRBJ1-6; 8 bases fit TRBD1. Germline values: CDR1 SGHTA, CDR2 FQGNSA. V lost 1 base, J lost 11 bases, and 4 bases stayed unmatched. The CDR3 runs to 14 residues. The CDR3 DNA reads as TGTGCCAGCAGCTTAGTGGACAGGGCCGCACCCCTCCACTTT. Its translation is CASSLVDRAAPLHF. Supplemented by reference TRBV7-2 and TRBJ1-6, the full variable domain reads GAGVSQSPSNKVTEKGKDVELRCDPISGHTALYWYRQSLGQGLEFLIYFQGNSAPDKSGLPSDRFSAERTGGSVSTLTIQRTQQEDSAVYLCASSLVDRAAPLHFGNGTRLTVT.

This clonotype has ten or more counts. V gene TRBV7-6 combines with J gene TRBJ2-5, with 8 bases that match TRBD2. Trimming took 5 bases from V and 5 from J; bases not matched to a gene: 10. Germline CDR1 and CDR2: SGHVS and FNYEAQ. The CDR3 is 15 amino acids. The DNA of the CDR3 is TGTGCCAGCAGCCCCTCCGGGGGCGGGAGGGAGACCCAGTACTTC. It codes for CASSPSGGGRETQYF.

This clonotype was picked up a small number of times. DNA of the CDR3: TGTGCCAGCAGCCCGATGGCAGGGAACACTGAAGCTTTCTTT. This gives the protein CASSPMAGNTEAFF. V is TRBV11-2 and J is TRBJ1-1; D is unclear. Trimming removed 5 bases at V and 1 base at J, with 11 bases between. Germline loops: CDR1 SGHAT, CDR2 FQNNGV. The CDR3 has 14 residues.

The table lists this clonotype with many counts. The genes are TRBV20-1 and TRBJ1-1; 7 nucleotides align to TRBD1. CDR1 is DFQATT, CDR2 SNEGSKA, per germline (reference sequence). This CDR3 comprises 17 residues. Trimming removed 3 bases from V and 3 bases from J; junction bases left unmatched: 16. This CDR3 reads CSASNRIRGPSYTEAFF. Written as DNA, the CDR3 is TGCAGTGCTAGCAATAGGATTAGGGGGCCCAGTTACACTGAAGCTTTCTTT.